The clone carrying this TCR beta chain was detected only a few times. The antigen is unknown. TCRdb independently ran MiXCR on the reads; one entry per CDR3 protein. Of approximately 490,000 distinct CDR3 sequences in the sample, about 10% are singletons; the top ten hold 9.5% to 13%. This record comes from a study of T cell repertoires in cytomegalovirus infection. Study at large: Both CMV infection and a matching HLA type were indicated by public TCR beta signatures. The study, taken as a whole, reports: Dominating the ex vivo response were HLA-C-restricted CMV-specific TCR beta clonotypes.

Trimming shortened V by 2 bases and J by 3 bases, and 7 bases separated the two germline ends. The germline V gene encodes CDR1 GTSNPN and CDR2 SVGIG (reference sequence). The CDR3 extends over 12 amino acids. The receptor's source is a human donor in good health (CMV status not recorded). Some clones in this sample may be carry-over from other donors' samples. The chain carries TRBV30 and TRBJ1-1; D gene uncertain. Sequencing input: PBMCs. As DNA, the CDR3 is TGTGCCTGGAGTCGGCCGGACACTGAAGCTTTCTTT. Amino acids: CAWSRPDTEAFF. Using reference TRBV30 and TRBJ1-1 for the parts outside the CDR3, the full variable domain is SQTIHQWPATLVQPVGSPLSLECTVEGTSNPNLYWYRQAAGRGLQLLFYSVGIGQISSEVPQNLSASRPQDRQFILSSKKLLLSDSGFYLCAWSRPDTEAFFGQGTRLTVV.